Listed here are 29 T cell receptor beta chains from one sample, sequenced in a study of cytomegalovirus exposure and HLA in healthy donors. This table comes from immunoSEQ multiplex PCR, and its TCRdb copy is limited to in-frame clones, with some not included. The sample lists 150,000 to 200,000 clones; around nine tenths were seen once. Sequencing was performed on PBMCs. These TCRs come from a woman aged 18-29 years in good health and CMV-seronegative.

A remark on this clone: Compared with germline, one end of the junction differs, possibly owing to a read error. The rearrangement links TRBV20-1 to TRBJ1-2; 8 bases map to TRBD1. The CDR3 contains 10 residues. Germline assignment: CDR1 DFQATT and CDR2 SNEGSKA (reference sequence). This CDR3 reads CSASTGQAHF. The DNA for the CDR3 is TGCAGTGCTAGTACGGGACAGGCTCACTTC.

This chain links TRBV5-8 with TRBJ2-3, with 10 bases aligning to TRBD1. The CDR3 has 15 amino acids. Trimming took 4 bases from V and 6 from J; bases not matched to a gene: 8. Germline assignment: CDR1 SGHTS and CDR2 YDEGEE. CDR3: CASSAGTGVGDTQYF. DNA for the CDR3: TGTGCCAGCAGCGCCGGGACAGGGGTCGGGGATACGCAGTATTTT.

This chain uses TRBV15 with TRBJ2-1; 7 bases fit TRBD1. The trim removed 1 base at V and 5 bases at J, leaving 5 bases unmatched. The CDR3 is made up of 15 amino acids. Germline V gene lookup returns CDR1 LNHNV and CDR2 YYDKDF (reference sequence). CDR3 DNA sequence: TGTGCCACCAGCAGAGGACAGGGAACTCACAATGAGCAGTTCTTC. Protein: CATSRGQGTHNEQFF.

The chain is built from TRBV4-2 and TRBJ2-6, with no clear D. V gave up 4 bases and J gave up 4 bases, with 11 bases separating them. Germline loops: CDR1 LGHNA, CDR2 YNFKEQ. This CDR3 contains 15 residues. Here the CDR3 DNA reads TGTGCCAGCAGCCTCAGTCTCTCCGGGGCCAACGTCCTGACTTTC. Protein product: CASSLSLSGANVLTF.

This chain connects TRBV5-4 to TRBJ1-6; D is unresolved. Germline assignment: CDR1 SGHNT and CDR2 YYREEE (reference sequence). This CDR3 is built from 16 residues. V shed 0 bases and J shed 5 bases, with 12 bases lying between them. Here the CDR3 DNA reads TGTGCCAGCAGCTTGGGCGGGAGGCGGGATAATTCACCCCTCCACTTT. As protein: CASSLGGRRDNSPLHF.

The chain combines TRBV5-6 with TRBJ1-1; D possibly corresponds to TRBD1 (5 bases). Trimming removed 0 bases at V and 6 bases at J, with 15 bases between. The CDR3 is 15 residues long. Germline V gives CDR1 SGHDT, CDR2 YYEEEE. CDR3 residues: CASSLVGLRVSEAFF. In DNA form, the CDR3 reads TGTGCCAGCAGCTTGGTGGGGCTCAGGGTCTCTGAAGCTTTCTTT.

This rearrangement joins TRBV9 to TRBJ2-3; 10 bases align to TRBD2. V trimming: 4 bases; J trimming: 1 base; junction bases outside the gene matches: 12. The CDR3 runs to 18 residues. Germline V lookup: CDR1 SGDLS, CDR2 YYNGEE. CDR3 region: CASSRREREGLGTDTQYF. The DNA for the CDR3 is TGTGCCAGCAGCCGTCGGGAGCGGGAGGGCCTTGGCACAGATACGCAGTATTTT.

The chain combines TRBV6-1 with TRBJ1-6, with D uncertain. Trimming cost V 1 base and J 6 bases, with 10 bases left between them. The CDR3 spans 15 residues. Germline CDR1 is MNHNS and CDR2 is SASEGT. The CDR3 is CASSEVKQPNSPLHF. The CDR3, as DNA: TGTGCCAGCAGTGAAGTTAAACAGCCTAATTCACCCCTCCACTTT.

The chain has TRBV7-2 and TRBJ1-2; TRBD1 aligns across 10 bases. Germline values: CDR1 SGHTA, CDR2 FQGNSA. V lost 1 base, J lost 7 bases, and 6 bases stayed unmatched. CDR3 length: 15 amino acids. In DNA form, the CDR3 reads TGTGCCAGCAGCTTAGGTGGGGACAGGGGCAGTGGCTACACCTTC. Translation gives CASSLGGDRGSGYTF.

The chain couples TRBV21-1 to TRBJ1-2; TRBD1, as called in the table, went unchecked against the DNA. TRBV21-1 is flagged as a pseudogene. This CDR3 region has 15 residues. The CDR3: CASRRQGKKRDGYTF. The CDR3, as DNA: TGTGCCAGCAGACGACAGGGTAAAAAACGAGATGGCTACACCTTC.

This rearrangement joins TRBV4-1 to TRBJ1-2; possibly TRBD1 for D (5 bases). CDR1 is MGHRA and CDR2 is YSYEKL in the germline V gene. This CDR3 has 14 residues. The germline V and J ends were trimmed by 4 bases and 3 bases, with 12 bases remaining between them. The CDR3 region has the DNA TGCGCCAGCAGCCCCGGGCAGGGCGACTATGGCTACACCTTC. This encodes CASSPGQGDYGYTF.

In its sample, this clone was seen a few times. This chain connects TRBV5-4 to TRBJ2-1; 10 nucleotides match TRBD2. V lost 2 bases to trimming and J lost 7 bases; unmatched junction nucleotides: 9. The CDR3 runs to 16 residues. Germline CDR1 reads SGHNT; CDR2 reads YYREEE (reference sequence). CDR3 DNA sequence: TGTGCCAGCAGCTTACCTCCTAGCGGGAGAACTAATGAGCAGTTCTTC. It translates to CASSLPPSGRTNEQFF.

The chain employs TRBV7-9 and TRBJ1-1; D is unresolved. The CDR3 has 13 residues. CDR1 is SEHNR, CDR2 FQNEAQ, per germline (reference sequence). Trimming shortened V by 1 base and J by 4 bases, and 7 bases separated the two germline ends. The CDR3 protein is CASSLVPGTEAFF. The CDR3 nucleotides read TGTGCCAGCAGCTTAGTTCCCGGCACTGAAGCTTTCTTT. Combining the CDR3 with reference TRBV7-9 and TRBJ1-1 gives the whole variable domain DTGVSQNPRHKITKRGQNVTFRCDPISEHNRLYWYRQTLGQGPEFLTYFQNEAQLEKSRLLSDRFSAERPKGSFSTLEIQRTEQGDSAMYLCASSLVPGTEAFFGQGTRLTVV.

The J gene is TRBJ1-1, the V gene TRBV27; D may be TRBD1 (6 bases). V shed 1 base and J shed 2 bases, with 14 bases lying between them. CDR3 size: 16 residues. Germline V gene sequence: CDR1 MNHEY, CDR2 SMNVEV (reference sequence). The CDR3 sequence: CASSLWAAGVNTEAFF. CDR3 in DNA: TGTGCCAGCAGTTTATGGGCCGCAGGGGTTAACACTGAAGCTTTCTTT.

The V and J genes are TRBV9 and TRBJ1-1; 8 nucleotides agree with TRBD1. Germline V gives CDR1 SGDLS, CDR2 YYNGEE. V shed 2 bases, J shed 1 base, and the junction held 19 bases outside the gene matches. The CDR3 spans 20 residues. The CDR3 nucleotides read TGTGCCAGCAGCGTGTCTGGTCTCGTTCGCCCCGGACAGGGGAACACTGAAGCTTTCTTT. Its protein is CASSVSGLVRPGQGNTEAFF.

This sequence joins TRBV27 and TRBJ1-2, with 8 bases that match TRBD1. V lost 5 bases to trimming and J lost 5 bases; unmatched junction nucleotides: 13. This CDR3 spans 16 amino acids. CDR1 and CDR2 (germline): MNHEY, SMNVEV (reference sequence). CDR3: CASSPGTGSFFYGYTF. CDR3 DNA: TGTGCCAGCAGTCCCGGGACAGGATCATTTTTTTATGGCTACACCTTC.

The chain couples TRBV7-8 to TRBJ2-3; D unresolved. Germline V gene data show CDR1 as SGHVS and CDR2 as FQNEAQ. The CDR3 totals 14 residues. Trimming shortened V by 1 base and J by 0 bases, and 5 bases separated the two germline ends. This CDR3 is CASSLGQSTDTQYF. As DNA, the CDR3 is TGTGCCAGCAGCTTAGGGCAGAGCACAGATACGCAGTATTTT.

The V call is TRBV15, the J call TRBJ1-5; D is possibly TRBD1 (5 bases). Trimming cost V 5 bases and J 4 bases, with 6 bases left between them. The CDR3 has 12 amino acids. Germline CDR1 is LNHNV and CDR2 is YYDKDF (reference sequence). CDR3 nucleotide sequence: TGTGCCACCAGCGGGGCGAATCAGCCCCAGCATTTT. Its translation is CATSGANQPQHF.

The genes are TRBV10-1 and TRBJ1-5, with TRBD1 matching 7 bases. Germline-derived CDR1 and CDR2 are WNHNN and SYGVQD (reference sequence). The CDR3 runs to 15 residues. Trimming removed 5 bases from V and 0 bases from J; junction bases left unmatched: 4. The CDR3 DNA follows: TGCGCCAGCAGTTCGGGGACAGCTAGCAATCAGCCCCAGCATTTT. Translation: CASSSGTASNQPQHF.

This rearrangement joins TRBV20-1 to TRBJ1-2; TRBD1 might be the D (5 bases). Germline V gene data show CDR1 as DFQATT and CDR2 as SNEGSKA (reference sequence). This CDR3 has 11 amino acids. CDR3 DNA: TGCAGCTCTGTCCGGGGGGAAGGCTACACCTTC. Encoded protein: CSSVRGEGYTF.

The chain links TRBV5-4 to TRBJ2-7; TRBD1 matches 10 bases. Trimming cost V 3 bases and J 7 bases; bases outside gene matches: 10. The CDR3 spans 15 residues. Germline V CDR1 and CDR2: SGHNT, YYREEE (reference sequence). CDR3 sequence: CASSYLDRGSGEQYF. The CDR3 DNA reads as TGTGCCAGCAGCTATCTGGACAGGGGGTCGGGAGAGCAGTACTTC.

The chain combines TRBV6-1 with TRBJ2-2; 9 bases map to TRBD1. The length of the CDR3 is 15 residues. Germline trimming cut 6 bases from V and 5 bases from J; bases unmatched to any gene: 7. CDR1 is MNHNS and CDR2 is SASEGT in the germline V gene. The CDR3 DNA sequence: TGTGCCAGCAGCTTTAAGACAGGGGGAACCGGGGAGCTGTTTTTT. Translating it yields CASSFKTGGTGELFF.

The rearrangement uses TRBV27 and TRBJ2-1, with TRBD2 matching over 8 bases. The CDR3 is 16 amino acids. With V trimmed by 7 bases and J by 4 bases, 12 bases remained unmatched. Germline V lookup: CDR1 MNHEY, CDR2 SMNVEV (reference sequence). CDR3 DNA sequence: TGTGCCAGCATGGATTTTAGGACTAGCTTTTACAATGAGCAGTTCTTC. This encodes CASMDFRTSFYNEQFF.

For the CDR3, the DNA is TGTGCCAGCAGCCCCGCGGACTGGGGCTACACCTTC. It yields the protein CASSPADWGYTF. This sequence joins TRBV7-2 and TRBJ1-2, with no clear D. This CDR3 comprises 12 residues. Germline CDR1 reads SGHTA; CDR2 reads FQGNSA. Trimming shortened V by 5 bases and J by 8 bases, and 12 bases separated the two germline ends. Combining the CDR3 with reference TRBV7-2 and TRBJ1-2 gives the whole variable domain GAGVSQSPSNKVTEKGKDVELRCDPISGHTALYWYRQSLGQGLEFLIYFQGNSAPDKSGLPSDRFSAERTGGSVSTLTIQRTQQEDSAVYLCASSPADWGYTFGSGTRLTVV.

The gene calls are TRBV19 and TRBJ1-5; D is ambiguous. The CDR3 is made up of 15 amino acids. The germline CDR1 and CDR2 sequences are LNHDA and SQIVND (reference sequence). V gave up 4 bases and J gave up 1 base, with 11 bases separating them. The CDR3 reads CASSTTVPSNQPQHF. CDR3 sequence (DNA): TGTGCCAGTAGTACTACAGTCCCCAGCAATCAGCCCCAGCATTTT.

This chain uses TRBV19 with TRBJ2-7; TRBD1 matches at 12 bases. V was clipped by 5 bases and J by 5 bases; unmatched bases: 7. The CDR3 extends over 15 amino acids. The germline CDR1 and CDR2 sequences are LNHDA and SQIVND (reference sequence). The CDR3 sequence: CASSAGTGGFHEQYF. DNA for the CDR3: TGTGCCAGTAGTGCCGGGACAGGGGGCTTCCACGAGCAGTACTTC.

This clone has more than one count but fewer than ten. This sequence joins TRBV29-1 and TRBJ2-7; 9 bases map to TRBD1. This CDR3 is 14 amino acids long. Trimming cost V 2 bases and J 5 bases; bases outside gene matches: 7. CDR1 and CDR2 (germline): SQVTM, ANQGSEA. Here the CDR3 DNA reads TGCAGCGTTGAACCCGGGACAGGGAGCCACGAGCAGTACTTC. Its protein is CSVEPGTGSHEQYF.

The chain combines TRBV27 with TRBJ2-2; tentative D call: TRBD1 (6 bases). Germline V lookup: CDR1 MNHEY, CDR2 SMNVEV (reference sequence). V dropped 2 bases and J dropped 3 bases, with 7 bases sitting between them. The CDR3 is 14 residues long. The CDR3 nucleotides are TGTGCCAGCAGTTTAGCAGGGGACACCGGGGAGCTGTTTTTT. It codes for CASSLAGDTGELFF.

CDR3 sequence (DNA): TGTGCCTGGAATCTACTTGAGAACACTGAAGCTTTCTTT. It is translated as CAWNLLENTEAFF. The genes are TRBV30 and TRBJ1-1; D uncertain. The CDR3 has 13 residues. Germline CDR1 GTSNPN, CDR2 SVGIG (reference sequence). Trimming cost V 4 bases and J 1 base, with 10 bases left between them.